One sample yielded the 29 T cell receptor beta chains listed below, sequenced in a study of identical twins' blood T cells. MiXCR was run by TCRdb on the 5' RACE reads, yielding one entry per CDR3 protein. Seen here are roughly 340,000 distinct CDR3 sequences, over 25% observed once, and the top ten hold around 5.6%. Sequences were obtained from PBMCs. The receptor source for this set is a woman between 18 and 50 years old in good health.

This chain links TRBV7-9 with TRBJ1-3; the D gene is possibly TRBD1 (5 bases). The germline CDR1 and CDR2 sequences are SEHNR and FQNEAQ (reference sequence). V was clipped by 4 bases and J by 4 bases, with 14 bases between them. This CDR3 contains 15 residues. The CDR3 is CASSYPGSLGNTIYF. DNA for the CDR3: TGTGCCAGCAGCTACCCAGGGAGTTTAGGAAACACCATATATTTT.

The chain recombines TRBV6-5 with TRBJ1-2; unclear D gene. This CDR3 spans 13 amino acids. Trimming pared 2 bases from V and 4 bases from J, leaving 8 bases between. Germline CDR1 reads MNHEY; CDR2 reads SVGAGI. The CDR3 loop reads CASSYGSGYGYTF. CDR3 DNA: TGTGCCAGCAGTTACGGCAGTGGCTATGGCTACACCTTC.

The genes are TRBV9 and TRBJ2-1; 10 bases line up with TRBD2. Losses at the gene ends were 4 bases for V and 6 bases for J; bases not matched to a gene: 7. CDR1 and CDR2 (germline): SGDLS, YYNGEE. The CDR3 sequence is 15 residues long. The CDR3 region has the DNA TGTGCCAGCAGCTTAGGACTAGCGGTCGTCAATGAGCAGTTCTTC. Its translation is CASSLGLAVVNEQFF.

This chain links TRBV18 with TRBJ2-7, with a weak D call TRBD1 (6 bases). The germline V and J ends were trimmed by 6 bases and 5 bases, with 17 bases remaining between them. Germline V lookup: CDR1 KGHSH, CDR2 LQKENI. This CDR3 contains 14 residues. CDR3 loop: CASSLSDSKNEQYF. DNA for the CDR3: TGTGCCAGCTCGCTCTCGGACAGTAAGAACGAGCAGTACTTC. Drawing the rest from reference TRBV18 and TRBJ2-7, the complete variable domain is NAGVMQNPRHLVRRRGQEARLRCSPMKGHSHVYWYRQLPEEGLKFMVYLQKENIIDESGMPKERFSAEFPKEGPSILRIQQVVRGDSAAYFCASSLSDSKNEQYFGPGTRLTVT.

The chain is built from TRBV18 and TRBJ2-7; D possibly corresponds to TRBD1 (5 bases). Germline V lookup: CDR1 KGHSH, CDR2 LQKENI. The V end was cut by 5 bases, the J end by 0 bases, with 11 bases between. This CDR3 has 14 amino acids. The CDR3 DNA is TGTGCCAGCTCATCACAGGATAACTCCTACGAGCAGTACTTC. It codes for CASSSQDNSYEQYF.

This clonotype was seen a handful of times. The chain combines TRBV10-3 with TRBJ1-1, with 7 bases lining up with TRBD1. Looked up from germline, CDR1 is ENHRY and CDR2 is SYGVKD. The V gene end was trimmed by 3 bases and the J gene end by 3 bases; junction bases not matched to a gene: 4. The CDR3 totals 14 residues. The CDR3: CAISEPDRDTEAFF. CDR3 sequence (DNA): TGTGCCATCAGTGAACCCGACAGGGACACTGAAGCTTTCTTT.

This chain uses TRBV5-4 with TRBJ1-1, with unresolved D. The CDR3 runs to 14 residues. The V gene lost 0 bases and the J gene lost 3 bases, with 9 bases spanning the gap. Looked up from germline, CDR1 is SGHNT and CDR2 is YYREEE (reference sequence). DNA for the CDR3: TGTGCCAGCAGCTTGGATTCGAAAGACACTGAAGCTTTCTTT. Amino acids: CASSLDSKDTEAFF.

In DNA form, the CDR3 reads TGTGCCAGCAGTGAACGTCCAGGGGCGGAAGAGCAGTACTTC. This sequence encodes CASSERPGAEEQYF. V and J are TRBV6-1 and TRBJ2-7; D is possibly TRBD1 (6 bases). Trimming took off 2 bases at V and 7 bases at J, with 15 bases between the two ends. CDR3 length: 14 residues. Germline V CDR1 and CDR2: MNHNS, SASEGT.

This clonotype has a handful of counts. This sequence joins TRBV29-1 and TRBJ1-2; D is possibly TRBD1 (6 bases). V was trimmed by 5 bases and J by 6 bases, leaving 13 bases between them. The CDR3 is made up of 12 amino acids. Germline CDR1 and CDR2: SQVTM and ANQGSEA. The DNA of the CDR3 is TGCAGCGTTACCCAGGGGAACGATGGCTACACCTTC. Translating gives CSVTQGNDGYTF. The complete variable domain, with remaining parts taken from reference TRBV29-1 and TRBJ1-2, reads SAVISQKPSRDICQRGTSLTIQCQVDSQVTMMFWYRQQPGQSLTLIATANQGSEATYESGFVIDKFPISRPNLTFSTLTVSNMSPEDSSIYLCSVTQGNDGYTFGSGTRLTVV.

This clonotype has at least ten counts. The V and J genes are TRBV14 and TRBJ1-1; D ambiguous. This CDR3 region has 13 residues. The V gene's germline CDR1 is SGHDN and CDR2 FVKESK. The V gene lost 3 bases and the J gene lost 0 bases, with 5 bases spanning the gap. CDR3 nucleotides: TGTGCCAGCAGCCAGACCTTGAACACTGAAGCTTTCTTT. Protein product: CASSQTLNTEAFF.

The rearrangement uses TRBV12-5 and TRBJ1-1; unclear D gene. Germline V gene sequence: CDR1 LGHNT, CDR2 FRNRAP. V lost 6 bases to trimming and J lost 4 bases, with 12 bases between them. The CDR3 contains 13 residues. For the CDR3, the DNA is TGTGCTAGTGGACCGGGTCTCCGCACTGAAGCTTTCTTT. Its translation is CASGPGLRTEAFF.

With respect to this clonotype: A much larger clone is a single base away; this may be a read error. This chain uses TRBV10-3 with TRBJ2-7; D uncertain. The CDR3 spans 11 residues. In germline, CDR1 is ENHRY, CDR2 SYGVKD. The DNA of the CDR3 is TGTGCCATCAGTGAGGGCTACGGGCAGTACTTC. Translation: CAISEGYGQYF.

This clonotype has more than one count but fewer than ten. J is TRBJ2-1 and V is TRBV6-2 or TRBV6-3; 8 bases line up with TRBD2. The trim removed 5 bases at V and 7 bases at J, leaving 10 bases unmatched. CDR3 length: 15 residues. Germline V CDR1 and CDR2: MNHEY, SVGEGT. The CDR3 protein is CASSKGGAGVNEQFF. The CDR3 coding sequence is TGTGCCAGCAGTAAGGGAGGAGCGGGAGTTAATGAGCAGTTCTTC.

CDR3 bases: TGCAGCGTAGGAGTCGACAGCGGCGATCAGCCCCAGCATTTT. This sequence encodes CSVGVDSGDQPQHF. The chain recombines TRBV29-1 with TRBJ1-5; possible D gene TRBD1, 5 bases. The CDR3 is 14 residues long. V shed 6 bases and J shed 5 bases, with 17 bases lying between them. Germline values: CDR1 SQVTM, CDR2 ANQGSEA.

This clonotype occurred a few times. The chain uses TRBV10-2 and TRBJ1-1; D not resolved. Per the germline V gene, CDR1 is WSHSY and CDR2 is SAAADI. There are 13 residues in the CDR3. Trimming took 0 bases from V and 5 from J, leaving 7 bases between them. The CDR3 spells CASSESPRTEAFF. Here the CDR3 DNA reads TGCGCCAGCAGTGAGTCCCCAAGAACTGAAGCTTTCTTT.

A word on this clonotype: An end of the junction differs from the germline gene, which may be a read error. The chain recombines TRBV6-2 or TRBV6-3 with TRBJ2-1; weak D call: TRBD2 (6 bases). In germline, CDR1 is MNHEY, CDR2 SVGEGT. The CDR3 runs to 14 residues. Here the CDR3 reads CASSGSLAYTEQFF. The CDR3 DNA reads TGTGCCAGCAGTGGCTCCCTAGCGTACACTGAGCAGTTCTTC.

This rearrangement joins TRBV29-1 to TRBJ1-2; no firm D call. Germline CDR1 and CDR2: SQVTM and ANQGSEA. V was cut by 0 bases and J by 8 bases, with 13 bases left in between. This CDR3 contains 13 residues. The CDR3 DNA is TGCAGCGTTGAAGATGCCCCCGTCAAAGGCTACACCTTC. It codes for CSVEDAPVKGYTF.

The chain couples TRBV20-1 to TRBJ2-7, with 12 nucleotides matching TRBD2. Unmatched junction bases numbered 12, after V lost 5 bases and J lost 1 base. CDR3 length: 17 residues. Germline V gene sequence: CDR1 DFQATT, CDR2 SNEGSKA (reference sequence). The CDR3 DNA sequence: TGCAGTGCTTCGGGGACTTCACTAGCGGGGGGTTCCTACGAGCAGTACTTC. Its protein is CSASGTSLAGGSYEQYF.

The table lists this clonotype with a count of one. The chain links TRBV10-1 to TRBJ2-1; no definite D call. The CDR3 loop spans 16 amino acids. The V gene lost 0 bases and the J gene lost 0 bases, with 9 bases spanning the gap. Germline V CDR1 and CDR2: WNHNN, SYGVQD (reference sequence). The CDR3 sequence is CASSESSAGSYNEQFF. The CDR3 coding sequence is TGCGCCAGCAGTGAGTCCAGCGCAGGCTCCTACAATGAGCAGTTCTTC.

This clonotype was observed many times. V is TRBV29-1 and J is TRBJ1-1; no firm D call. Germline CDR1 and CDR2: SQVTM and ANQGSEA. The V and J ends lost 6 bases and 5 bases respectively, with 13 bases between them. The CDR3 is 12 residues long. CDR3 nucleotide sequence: TGCAGCGTCAGAGGAGGAGGGACTGAAGCTTTCTTT. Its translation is CSVRGGGTEAFF.

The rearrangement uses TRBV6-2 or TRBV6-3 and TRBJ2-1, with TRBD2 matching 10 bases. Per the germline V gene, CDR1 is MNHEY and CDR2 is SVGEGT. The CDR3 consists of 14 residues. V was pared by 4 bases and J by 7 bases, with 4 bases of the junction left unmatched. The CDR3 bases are TGTGCCAGCAGTTCGGGACTAGCGTGGAATGAGCAGTTCTTC. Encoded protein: CASSSGLAWNEQFF.

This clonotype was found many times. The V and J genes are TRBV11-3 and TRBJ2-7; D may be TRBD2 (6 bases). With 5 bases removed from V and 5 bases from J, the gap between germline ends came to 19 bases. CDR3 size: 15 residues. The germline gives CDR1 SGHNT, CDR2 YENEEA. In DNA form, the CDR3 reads TGTGCCAGCAGCAGGATCGGCGGGGTAACTAACGAGCAGTACTTC. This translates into CASSRIGGVTNEQYF.

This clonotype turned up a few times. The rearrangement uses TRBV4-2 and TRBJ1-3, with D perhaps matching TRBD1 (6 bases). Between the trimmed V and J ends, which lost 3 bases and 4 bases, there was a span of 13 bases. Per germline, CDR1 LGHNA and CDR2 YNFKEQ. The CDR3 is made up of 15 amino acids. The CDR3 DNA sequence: TGTGCCAGCAGCCAGCTAGGGGGGAAAGGAAACACCATATATTTT. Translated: CASSQLGGKGNTIYF.

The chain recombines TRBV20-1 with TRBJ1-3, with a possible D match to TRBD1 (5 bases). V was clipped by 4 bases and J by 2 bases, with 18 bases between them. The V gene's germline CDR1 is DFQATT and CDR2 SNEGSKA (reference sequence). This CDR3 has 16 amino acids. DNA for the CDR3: TGCAGTGCTATCCCCCCAGGGCTCCACCCTGGAAACACCATATATTTT. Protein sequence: CSAIPPGLHPGNTIYF.

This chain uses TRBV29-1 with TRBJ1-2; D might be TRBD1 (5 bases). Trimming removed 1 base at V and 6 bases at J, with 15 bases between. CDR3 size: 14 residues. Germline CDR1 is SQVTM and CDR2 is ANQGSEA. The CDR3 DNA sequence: TGCAGCGTTGAAGGGGGCGGTGTTAGGGATGGCTACACCTTC. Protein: CSVEGGGVRDGYTF.

CDR3 bases: TGTGCCAGCGGCACATACTCAGAAGCTTTCTTT. Its translation: CASGTYSEAFF. This chain links TRBV6-5 with TRBJ1-1, with unresolved D. The CDR3 runs 11 residues. Trimming left V 8 bases short and J 8 bases short, with 12 bases between. In germline, CDR1 is MNHEY, CDR2 SVGAGI.

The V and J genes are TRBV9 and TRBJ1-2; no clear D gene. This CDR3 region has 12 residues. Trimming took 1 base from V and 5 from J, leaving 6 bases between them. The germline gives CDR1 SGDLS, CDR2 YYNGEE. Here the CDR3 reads CASSVSEYGYTF. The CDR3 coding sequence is TGTGCCAGCAGCGTATCAGAATATGGCTACACCTTC.

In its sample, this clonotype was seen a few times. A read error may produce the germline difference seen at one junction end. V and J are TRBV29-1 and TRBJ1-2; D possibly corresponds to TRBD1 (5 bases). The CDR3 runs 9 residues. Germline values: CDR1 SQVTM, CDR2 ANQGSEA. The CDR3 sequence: CSVEGPPSF. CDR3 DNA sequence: TGCAGCGTTGAGGGGCCGCCTTCCTTC. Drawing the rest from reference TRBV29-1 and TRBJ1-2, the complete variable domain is SAVISQKPSRDICQRGTSLTIQCQVDSQVTMMFWYRQQPGQSLTLIATANQGSEATYESGFVIDKFPISRPNLTFSTLTVSNMSPEDSSIYLCSVEGPPSFGSGTRLTVV.

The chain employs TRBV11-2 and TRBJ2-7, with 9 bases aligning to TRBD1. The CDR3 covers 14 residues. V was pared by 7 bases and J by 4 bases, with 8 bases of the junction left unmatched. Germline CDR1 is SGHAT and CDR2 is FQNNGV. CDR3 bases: TGTGCCAGCATCTCGACAGGGGGTGTTTACGAGCAGTACTTC. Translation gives CASISTGGVYEQYF.